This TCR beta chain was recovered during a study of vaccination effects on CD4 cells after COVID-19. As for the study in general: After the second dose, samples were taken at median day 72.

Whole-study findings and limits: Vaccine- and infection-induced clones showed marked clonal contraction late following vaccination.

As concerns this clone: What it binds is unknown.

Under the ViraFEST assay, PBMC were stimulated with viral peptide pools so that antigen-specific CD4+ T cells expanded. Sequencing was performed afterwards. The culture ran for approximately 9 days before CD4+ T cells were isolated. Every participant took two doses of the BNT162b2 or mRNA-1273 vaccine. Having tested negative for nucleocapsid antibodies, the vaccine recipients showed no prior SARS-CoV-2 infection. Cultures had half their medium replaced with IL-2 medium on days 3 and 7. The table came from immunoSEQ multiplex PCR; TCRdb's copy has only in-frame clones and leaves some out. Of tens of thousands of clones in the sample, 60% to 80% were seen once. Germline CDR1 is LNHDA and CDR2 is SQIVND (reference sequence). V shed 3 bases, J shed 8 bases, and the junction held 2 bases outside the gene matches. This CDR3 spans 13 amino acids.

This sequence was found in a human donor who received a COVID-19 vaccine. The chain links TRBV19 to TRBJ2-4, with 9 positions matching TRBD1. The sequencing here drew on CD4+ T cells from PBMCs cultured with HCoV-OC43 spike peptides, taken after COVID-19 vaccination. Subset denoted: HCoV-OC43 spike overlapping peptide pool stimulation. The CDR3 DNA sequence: TGTGCCAGTAGTATGGGACAGGGTTACATTCAGTACTTC. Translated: CASSMGQGYIQYF.